What follows describes a single T cell receptor (beta chain). What it recognizes is unknown. The germline CDR1 and CDR2 sequences are KGHSH and LQKENI. V was trimmed by 3 bases and J by 3 bases, leaving 17 bases between them. This CDR3 contains 17 residues. Generated by immunoSEQ multiplex PCR, the TCRdb table keeps only in-frame clones and is missing some. The sample has about 36,000 clones; 74% are singletons. This sample is drawn from a study of OX40 agonist ivuxolimab in advanced cancers. At the level of the study: A history of anti-PD-1, anti-PD-L1 or anti-CTLA-4 therapy was acceptable, and 40% to 45% had some.

Study-level results: CD4+ and CD8+ blood T cells expanded clonally by week 6 at 0.1 to 3.0 mg/kg.

The clonotype was recovered from an adult with an advanced solid tumor such as melanoma, head and neck, liver or kidney cancer. The gene calls are TRBV18 and TRBJ2-2, with D perhaps matching TRBD2 (6 bases). Here the sequenced sample was CD4+ or CD8+ T cells sorted from blood, taken in a trial of the OX40 agonist ivuxolimab. The CDR3 coding sequence is TGTGCCAGCTCACCGGAATGGGGCAGGGAGGACACCGGGGAGCTGTTTTTT. It translates to CASSPEWGREDTGELFF.